The source of this T cell receptor (beta chain) is a study of blood T cell repertoires in COVID-19. Looking at the study overall: Sites across the United States, Italy and Spain contributed samples from acute and convalescent COVID-19. Nucleic acid was either cDNA or gDNA, and it came from T cells, B-cell-depleted T cells, or PBMCs.

The authors' processing: By means of reference gene primer amplification, nucleated cell counts were estimated. Data came from immunoSEQ multiplex PCR; TCRdb stores just in-frame clones and leaves some out. V, J and clone size were drawn from that table, and D and trimming were deduced from the DNA. This table holds tens of thousands of clones, about 83% found once. The CDR3 runs 16 residues. J was trimmed by 0 bases and V by 6 bases; bases with no gene match: 8. Germline V gene sequence: CDR1 LNHDA, CDR2 SQIVND (reference sequence). V gene TRBV19 combines with J gene TRBJ1-3; 7 bases align to TRBD1. The sequenced sample was peripheral blood. The receptor was derived from a human donor in a cohort sampled during active COVID-19. CDR3 sequence (DNA): TGTGCCAGTAGCCGACAGGGTCGGGGCTCTGGAAACACCATATATTTT. Protein sequence: CASSRQGRGSGNTIYF.